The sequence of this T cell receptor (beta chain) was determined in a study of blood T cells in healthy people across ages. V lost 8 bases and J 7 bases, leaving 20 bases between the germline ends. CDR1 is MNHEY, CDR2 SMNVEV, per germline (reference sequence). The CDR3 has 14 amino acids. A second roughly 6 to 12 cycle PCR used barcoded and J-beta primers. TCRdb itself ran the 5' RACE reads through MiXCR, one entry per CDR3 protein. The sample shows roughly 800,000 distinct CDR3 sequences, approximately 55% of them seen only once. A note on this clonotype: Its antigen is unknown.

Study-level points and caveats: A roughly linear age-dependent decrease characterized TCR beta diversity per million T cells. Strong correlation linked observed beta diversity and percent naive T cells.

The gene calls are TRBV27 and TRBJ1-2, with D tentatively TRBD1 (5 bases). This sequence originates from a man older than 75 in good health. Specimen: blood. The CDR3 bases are TGTGCCAGCCGCTCCAGCGGGACGTTCTGTGGCTACACCTTC. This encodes CASRSSGTFCGYTF.